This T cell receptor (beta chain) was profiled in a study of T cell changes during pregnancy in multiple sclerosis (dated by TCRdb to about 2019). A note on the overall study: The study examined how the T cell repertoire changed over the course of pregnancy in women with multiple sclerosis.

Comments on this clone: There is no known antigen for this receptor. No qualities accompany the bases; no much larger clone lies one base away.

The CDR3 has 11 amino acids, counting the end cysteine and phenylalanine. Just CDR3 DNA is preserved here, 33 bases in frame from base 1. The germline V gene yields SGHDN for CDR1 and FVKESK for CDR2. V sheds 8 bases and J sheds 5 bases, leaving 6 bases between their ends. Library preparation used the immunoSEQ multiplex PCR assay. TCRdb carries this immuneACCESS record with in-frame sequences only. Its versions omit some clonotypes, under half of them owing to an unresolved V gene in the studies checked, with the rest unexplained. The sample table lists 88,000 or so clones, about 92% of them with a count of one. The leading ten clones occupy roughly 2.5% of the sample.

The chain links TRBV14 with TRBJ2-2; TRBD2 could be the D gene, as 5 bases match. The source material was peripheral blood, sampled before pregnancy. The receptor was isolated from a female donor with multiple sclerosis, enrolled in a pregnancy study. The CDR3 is CASGRTGELFF. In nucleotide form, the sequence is TGTGCCAGCGGGAGAACCGGGGAGCTGTTTTTT.